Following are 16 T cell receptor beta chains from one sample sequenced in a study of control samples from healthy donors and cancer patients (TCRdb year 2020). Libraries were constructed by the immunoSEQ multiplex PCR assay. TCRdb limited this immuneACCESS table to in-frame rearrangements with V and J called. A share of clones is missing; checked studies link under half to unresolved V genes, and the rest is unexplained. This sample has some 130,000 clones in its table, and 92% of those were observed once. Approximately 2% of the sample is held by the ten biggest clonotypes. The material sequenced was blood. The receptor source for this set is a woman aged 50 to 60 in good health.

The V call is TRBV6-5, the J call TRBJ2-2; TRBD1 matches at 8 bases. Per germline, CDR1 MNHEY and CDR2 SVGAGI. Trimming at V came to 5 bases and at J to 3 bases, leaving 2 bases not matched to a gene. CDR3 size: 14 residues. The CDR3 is CASSHRGDTGELFF. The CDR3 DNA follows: TGTGCCAGCAGTCACAGGGGGGACACCGGGGAGCTGTTTTTT.

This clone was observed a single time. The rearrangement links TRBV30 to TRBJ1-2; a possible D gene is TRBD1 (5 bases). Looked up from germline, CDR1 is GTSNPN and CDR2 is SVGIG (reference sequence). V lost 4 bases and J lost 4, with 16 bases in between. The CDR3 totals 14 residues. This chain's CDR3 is CAWNPDTGSYGYTF. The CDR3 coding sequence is TGTGCCTGGAACCCGGACACGGGGTCCTATGGCTACACCTTC.

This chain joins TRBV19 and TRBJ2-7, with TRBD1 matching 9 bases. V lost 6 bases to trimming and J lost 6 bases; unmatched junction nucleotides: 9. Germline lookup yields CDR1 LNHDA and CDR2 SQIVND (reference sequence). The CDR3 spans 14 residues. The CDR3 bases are TGTGCCAGTAGCATCTGGGACAGGGCTTCCGAGCAGTACTTC. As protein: CASSIWDRASEQYF.

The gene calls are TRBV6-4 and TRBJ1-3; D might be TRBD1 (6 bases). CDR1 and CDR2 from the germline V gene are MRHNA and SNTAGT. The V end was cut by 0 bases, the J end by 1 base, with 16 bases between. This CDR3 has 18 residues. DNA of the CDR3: TGTGCCAGCAGTGACTCGAGCCACGGAACAGGGTCTGGAAACACCATATATTTT. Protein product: CASSDSSHGTGSGNTIYF.

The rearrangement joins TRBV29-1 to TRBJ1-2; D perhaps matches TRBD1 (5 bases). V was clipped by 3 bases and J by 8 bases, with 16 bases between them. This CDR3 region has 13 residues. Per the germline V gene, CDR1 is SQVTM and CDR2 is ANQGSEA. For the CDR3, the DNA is TGCAGCGTTGAGTCGAGCTACGGGGCCGGCTACACCTTC. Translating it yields CSVESSYGAGYTF.

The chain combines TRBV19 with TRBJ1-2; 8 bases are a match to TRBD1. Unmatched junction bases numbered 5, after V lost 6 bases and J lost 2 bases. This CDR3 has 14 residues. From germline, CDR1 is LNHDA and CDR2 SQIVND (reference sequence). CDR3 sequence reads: CASSDGQGNYGYTF. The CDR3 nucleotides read TGTGCCAGTAGCGACGGACAGGGCAACTATGGCTACACCTTC.

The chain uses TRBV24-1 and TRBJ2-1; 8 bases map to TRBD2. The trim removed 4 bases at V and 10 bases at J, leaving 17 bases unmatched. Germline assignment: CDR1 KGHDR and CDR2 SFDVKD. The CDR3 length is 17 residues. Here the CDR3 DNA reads TGTGCCACCAGTGACGGGGGTAGCGGGATATGGGGAAAGGAGCAGTTCTTC. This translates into CATSDGGSGIWGKEQFF.

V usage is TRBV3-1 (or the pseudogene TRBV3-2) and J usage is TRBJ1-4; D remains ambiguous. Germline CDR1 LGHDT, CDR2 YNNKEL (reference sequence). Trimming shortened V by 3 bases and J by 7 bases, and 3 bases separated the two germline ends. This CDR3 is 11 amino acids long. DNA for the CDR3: TGTGCCAGCAGCCAGGGTGAAAAACTGTTTTTT. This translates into CASSQGEKLFF.

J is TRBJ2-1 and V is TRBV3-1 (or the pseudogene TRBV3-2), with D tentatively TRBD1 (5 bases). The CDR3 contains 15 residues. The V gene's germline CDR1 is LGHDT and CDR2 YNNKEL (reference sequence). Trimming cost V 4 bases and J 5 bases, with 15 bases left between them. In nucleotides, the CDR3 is TGTGCCAGCAGCCTCGGCTCAGGGTCGCACAATGAGCAGTTCTTC. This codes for CASSLGSGSHNEQFF.

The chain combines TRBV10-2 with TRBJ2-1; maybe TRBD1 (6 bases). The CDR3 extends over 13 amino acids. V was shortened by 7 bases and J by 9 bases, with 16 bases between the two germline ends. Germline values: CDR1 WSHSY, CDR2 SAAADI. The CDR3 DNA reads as TGCGCCAGCAACCGGGACGGGGACATTGAGCAGTTCTTC. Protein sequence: CASNRDGDIEQFF.

CDR3 DNA sequence: TGTGCCAGCAGACTAGACCGGGACAGGAGGAATCAGCCCCAGCATTTT. It codes for CASRLDRDRRNQPQHF. V and J are TRBV28 and TRBJ1-5, with 8 nucleotides matching TRBD1. The CDR3 is 16 amino acids. Germline V gene lookup returns CDR1 MDHEN and CDR2 SYDVKM. After removal of 6 bases from V and 4 bases from J, the junction contained 11 bases not matched to a gene.

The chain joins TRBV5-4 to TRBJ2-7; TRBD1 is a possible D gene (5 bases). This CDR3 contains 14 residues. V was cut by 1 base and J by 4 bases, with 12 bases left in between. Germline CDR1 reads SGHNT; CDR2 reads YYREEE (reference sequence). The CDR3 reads CASSLQGFVYEQYF. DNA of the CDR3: TGTGCCAGCAGCTTGCAGGGTTTCGTATACGAGCAGTACTTC. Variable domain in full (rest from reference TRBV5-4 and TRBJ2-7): ETGVTQSPTHLIKTRGQQVTLRCSSQSGHNTVSWYQQALGQGPQFIFQYYREEENGRGNFPPRFSGLQFPNYSSELNVNALELDDSALYLCASSLQGFVYEQYFGPGTRLTVT.

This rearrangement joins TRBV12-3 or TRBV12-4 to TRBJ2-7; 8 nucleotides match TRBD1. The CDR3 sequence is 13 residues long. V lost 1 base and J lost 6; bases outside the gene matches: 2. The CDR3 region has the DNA TGTGCCAGCAGTTTAGAACAGGGGGGCGAGCAGTACTTC. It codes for CASSLEQGGEQYF.

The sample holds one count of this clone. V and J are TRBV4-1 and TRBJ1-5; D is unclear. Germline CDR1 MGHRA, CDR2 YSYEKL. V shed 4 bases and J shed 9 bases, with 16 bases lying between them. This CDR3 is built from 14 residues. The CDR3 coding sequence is TGCGCCAGCAGCCGCCCCACCCCCCTCGGGCCCCAGCATTTT. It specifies CASSRPTPLGPQHF.

CDR3 protein: CASSHSLAVDEQFF. As DNA, the CDR3 is TGTGCCAGCAGCCATTCCCTGGCTGTCGATGAGCAGTTCTTC. This chain links TRBV3-1 (or the pseudogene TRBV3-2) with TRBJ2-1; no clear D gene. CDR3 length: 14 amino acids. V was trimmed by 3 bases and J by 8 bases, leaving 14 bases between them. CDR1 and CDR2 (germline): LGHDT, YNNKEL (reference sequence).

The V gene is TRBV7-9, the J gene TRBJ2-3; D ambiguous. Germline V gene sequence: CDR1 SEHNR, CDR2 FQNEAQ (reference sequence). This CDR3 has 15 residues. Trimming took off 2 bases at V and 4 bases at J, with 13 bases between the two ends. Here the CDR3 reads CASSLTNFIADTQYF. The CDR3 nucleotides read TGTGCCAGCAGCTTAACTAATTTTATTGCAGATACGCAGTATTTT.